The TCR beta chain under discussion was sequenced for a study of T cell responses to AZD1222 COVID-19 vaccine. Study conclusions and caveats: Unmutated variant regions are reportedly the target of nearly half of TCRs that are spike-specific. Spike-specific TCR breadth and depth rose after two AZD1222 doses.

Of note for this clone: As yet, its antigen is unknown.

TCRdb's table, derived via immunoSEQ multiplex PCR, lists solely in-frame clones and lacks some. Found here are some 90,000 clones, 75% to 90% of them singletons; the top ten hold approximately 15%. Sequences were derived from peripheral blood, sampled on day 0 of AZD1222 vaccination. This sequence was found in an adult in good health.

CDR3 nucleotides: TGTGCCAGCAGCGATGACGGGAGGAGGAGAGAGACCCAGTACTTC. This gives the protein CASSDDGRRRETQYF. The gene calls are TRBV9 and TRBJ2-5; TRBD2 matches 7 bases. V shed 3 bases and J 4 bases; nucleotides not matched to a gene: 9. Looked up from germline, CDR1 is SGDLS and CDR2 is YYNGEE. The CDR3 consists of 15 residues. The full variable domain, completed using reference TRBV9 and TRBJ2-5, is DSGVTQTPKHLITATGQRVTLRCSPRSGDLSVYWYQQSLDQGLQFLIQYYNGEERAKGNILERFSAQQFPDLHSELNLSSLELGDSALYFCASSDDGRRRETQYFGPGTRLLVL.